This TCR beta chain emerged from a study of T-cell memory formation after mild COVID-19. Germline CDR1 MNHEY, CDR2 SMNVEV (reference sequence). Trimming took 2 bases from V and 4 from J, leaving 14 bases between them. This CDR3 spans 16 amino acids. TCRdb reprocessed the 5' RACE reads via MiXCR and lists one record per CDR3 protein. The sample consists of approximately 300,000 distinct CDR3 sequences, under 8.5% of them appearing once. This TCR came from a man aged 18 to 29 who had mild COVID-19 (a few samples of this study predate the infection). Cell type and time point are not known. V usage is TRBV27 and J usage is TRBJ2-2, with TRBD1 as a possible D gene (5 bases). Sequences were obtained from PBMCs or a T cell subset sorted from them (not recorded which). Here the CDR3 DNA reads TGTGCCAGCAGTTTACTCCCAAGACAGACCACCGGGGAGCTGTTTTTT. Its translation is CASSLLPRQTTGELFF.